These 18 T cell receptor beta chains share one sample of origin, sequenced in a study of blood T cell repertoires in COVID-19. Here immunoSEQ multiplex PCR was the method, and the copy in TCRdb shows in-frame clones only, minus some. The sample carries 200,000 to 250,000 clones, around 90% recorded once. The sequenced sample consisted of peripheral blood. The receptors were gathered from a man between 65 and 85 years old with acute or convalescent COVID-19.

CDR3 amino acids: CASGTGHGNEQFF. The CDR3 DNA reads TGTGCCAGCGGGACGGGACACGGCAATGAGCAGTTCTTC. The chain combines TRBV6-5 with TRBJ2-1, with D perhaps matching TRBD1 (6 bases). The CDR3 has 13 amino acids. Germline loops: CDR1 MNHEY, CDR2 SVGAGI. V was shortened by 8 bases and J by 6 bases, with 14 bases between the two germline ends.

The chain couples TRBV29-1 to TRBJ1-1; TRBD1 is a possible D gene (5 bases). CDR1 and CDR2 from the germline V gene are SQVTM and ANQGSEA. CDR3 length: 13 residues. V was trimmed by 4 bases and J by 5 bases, leaving 14 bases between them. As DNA, the CDR3 is TGCAGCGTTGGCCCAGGGTGGGTGACTGAAGCTTTCTTT. This codes for CSVGPGWVTEAFF.

This chain connects TRBV29-1 to TRBJ1-1; D not certain. V was trimmed by 4 bases and J by 1 base, leaving 13 bases between them. The CDR3 runs to 14 residues. Germline CDR1 is SQVTM and CDR2 is ANQGSEA. In nucleotides, the CDR3 is TGCAGCGTTGTCCCCCCGCCCGGGAACACTGAAGCTTTCTTT. Translated: CSVVPPPGNTEAFF.

The count of this clone is one. The chain links TRBV19 to TRBJ2-1; 7 positions agree with TRBD1. This CDR3 comprises 15 residues. Trimming cost V 5 bases and J 0 bases; bases outside gene matches: 4. Germline CDR1 LNHDA, CDR2 SQIVND (reference sequence). The CDR3 region is CASSLSGGSYNEQFF. The CDR3 nucleotides read TGTGCCAGTAGTCTCTCAGGGGGCTCCTACAATGAGCAGTTCTTC.

This clone was counted a few times. This chain joins TRBV5-1 and TRBJ2-7, with 9 bases aligning to TRBD2. J lost 0 bases, V lost 5 bases, and 6 bases had no gene match. The V gene's germline CDR1 is SGHRS and CDR2 YFSETQ. CDR3 length: 15 residues. CDR3 sequence: CASRPNSGGSYEQYF. The CDR3 nucleotides are TGCGCCAGCAGACCCAATAGCGGGGGCTCCTACGAGCAGTACTTC.

This clone was recorded a few times. Additional DNA sequences in this sample encode the identical CDR3. The chain is built from TRBV2 and TRBJ1-1; perhaps TRBD1 as D (5 bases). Germline-derived CDR1 and CDR2 are SNHLY and FYNNEI. Trimming stripped 3 bases from V and 0 bases from J, with 5 bases between. The CDR3 is 13 amino acids. The CDR3 bases are TGTGCCAGCAGTGAGGGGCTGAACACTGAAGCTTTCTTT. Translation gives CASSEGLNTEAFF.

The chain carries TRBV25-1 and TRBJ1-1; 7 bases line up with TRBD1. The CDR3 consists of 12 residues. Germline CDR1 and CDR2: MGHDK and SYGVNS. Trimming at V came to 4 bases and at J to 6 bases, leaving 2 bases not matched to a gene. The CDR3 loop is CASSAGGPEAFF. The CDR3 region has the DNA TGTGCCAGCAGTGCAGGGGGTCCTGAAGCTTTCTTT.

The rearrangement uses TRBV3-1 (or the pseudogene TRBV3-2) and TRBJ2-7; D ambiguous. The CDR3 is 12 residues long. The V gene lost 1 base and the J gene lost 2 bases, with 3 bases spanning the gap. Germline V gene data show CDR1 as LGHDT and CDR2 as YNNKEL (reference sequence). The CDR3 bases are TGTGCCAGCAGCCAAGTCGCCTACGAGCAGTACTTC. Protein product: CASSQVAYEQYF.

V and J are TRBV19 and TRBJ2-4, with TRBD1 matching over 7 bases. V was pared by 3 bases and J by 4 bases, with 18 bases of the junction left unmatched. The CDR3 runs to 19 residues. In germline, CDR1 is LNHDA, CDR2 SQIVND (reference sequence). CDR3 residues: CASSISHWPARTGKNIQYF. CDR3 nucleotides: TGTGCCAGTAGTATTTCACACTGGCCTGCCCGGACAGGAAAAAACATTCAGTACTTC.

The chain uses TRBV10-3 and TRBJ1-1; D uncertain. The CDR3 totals 13 residues. Trimming cost V 3 bases and J 8 bases, with 13 bases left between them. Germline values: CDR1 ENHRY, CDR2 SYGVKD. DNA of the CDR3: TGTGCCATCAGTGAATCCGGCTCCGGGGAAGCTTTCTTT. Amino acids: CAISESGSGEAFF.

The V and J genes are TRBV18 and TRBJ2-7; 11 nucleotides line up with TRBD2. The V gene end was trimmed by 1 base and the J gene end by 1 base; junction bases not matched to a gene: 9. CDR3 length: 18 amino acids. Germline values: CDR1 KGHSH, CDR2 LQKENI. The CDR3 DNA sequence: TGTGCCAGCTCACCACGGGCTAGCGGGAGGATGGAATCCTACGAGCAGTACTTC. This sequence encodes CASSPRASGRMESYEQYF.

The chain is built from TRBV21-1 and TRBJ2-7; the D call in the table, TRBD1, was not verified against the DNA. TRBV21-1 is a pseudogene. CDR3 size: 14 residues. The DNA for the CDR3 is TGTGCCATTCACAGGGACAGGGATTCCTACGAGCAGTACTTC. It encodes CAIHRDRDSYEQYF.

This clone turned up a few times. The chain carries TRBV7-9 and TRBJ1-3; D is perhaps TRBD1 (5 bases). The CDR3 is 16 amino acids. Trimming removed 1 base from V and 0 bases from J, with 10 bases in between. Germline V CDR1 and CDR2: SEHNR, FQNEAQ (reference sequence). CDR3: CASSLEGPTSGNTIYF. The CDR3 nucleotides are TGTGCCAGCAGCTTAGAGGGGCCTACCTCTGGAAACACCATATATTTT.

The chain has TRBV6-5 and TRBJ1-6; 9 bases agree with TRBD1. The V and J ends lost 2 bases and 14 bases, in that order; junction bases with no gene match: 13. The CDR3 length is 16 residues. Germline values: CDR1 MNHEY, CDR2 SVGAGI. The CDR3 loop is CASSYPPTGGKFALHF. CDR3 in DNA: TGTGCCAGCAGTTACCCTCCGACAGGGGGAAAGTTTGCCCTCCACTTT.

This chain joins TRBV18 and TRBJ2-3; no clear D gene. CDR3 length equals 15 residues. V lost 3 bases to trimming and J lost 1 base, with 11 bases between them. Per the germline V gene, CDR1 is KGHSH and CDR2 is LQKENI. CDR3 DNA: TGTGCCAGCTCACCGATGAGAGTAGGCACAGATACGCAGTATTTT. It yields the protein CASSPMRVGTDTQYF.

This sequence joins TRBV9 and TRBJ2-7, with 12 bases identical to TRBD2. Germline V gives CDR1 SGDLS, CDR2 YYNGEE. This CDR3 comprises 16 residues. Trimming cost V 0 bases and J 4 bases; bases outside gene matches: 5. The DNA of the CDR3 is TGTGCCAGCAGCGTAGGTCCCACTAGCGGGAGGTACGAGCAGTACTTC. Translating it yields CASSVGPTSGRYEQYF.

V gene TRBV27 combines with J gene TRBJ1-6; D possibly corresponds to TRBD1 (5 bases). Looked up from germline, CDR1 is MNHEY and CDR2 is SMNVEV (reference sequence). This CDR3 is 14 amino acids long. V dropped 7 bases and J dropped 9 bases, with 16 bases sitting between them. CDR3 bases: TGTGCCAGCAACCTCCAGGGAACGGGTTCACCCCTCCACTTT. Translating it yields CASNLQGTGSPLHF.

CDR3 protein: CASHGEKDTEAFF. The CDR3 bases are TGCGCCAGCCACGGGGAGAAAGACACTGAAGCTTTCTTT. This chain uses TRBV23-1 with TRBJ1-1, with no clear D. TRBV23-1 is classed as an ORF, of uncertain function. V lost 8 bases and J 3 bases, leaving 13 bases between the germline ends. The CDR3 is made up of 13 amino acids.